This TCR beta chain was recorded in a study of shared clonotypes between healthy human individuals. Study-wide results and caveats: Only blood samples were collected, and tissue repertoires likely differ. Clonotype sharing levels among donors were expected to vary with sequencing depth.

About this clone itself: Its antigen is not identified.

The assay was immunoSEQ multiplex PCR, and TCRdb's table has in-frame clones only and misses some. The sample holds about 2.4 million clones, approximately 93% seen once. Per the germline V gene, CDR1 is SQVTM and CDR2 is ANQGSEA. The CDR3 is 12 amino acids. The V gene end was trimmed by 8 bases and the J gene end by 6 bases; junction bases not matched to a gene: 10. V is TRBV29-1 and J is TRBJ2-7, with 7 bases identical to TRBD2. This TCR was sampled from a man younger than 35 in good health. Some clones in this sample may be carry-over from other donors' samples. Input material: naive CD4+ T cells from PBMCs. Documented subset: CD45RA+ positively selected. In DNA, the CDR3 is TGCAGCTATCTCTCGGGGGGAACCGAGCAGTACTTC. Encoded protein: CSYLSGGTEQYF.